This T cell receptor beta chain was recovered during a study of T-cell memory formation after mild COVID-19. Findings of the study overall: Pre-infection memory showed some responding clones, and this suggested that cross-reactive memory joined. Clones contracting across day 15 to 85 had a balanced CD4/CD8 profile; later expanding clones leaned CD4+.

CDR3 length: 17 residues. Between the trimmed V and J ends, which lost 7 bases and 4 bases, there was a span of 23 bases. In germline, CDR1 is KGHDR, CDR2 SFDVKD. This clonotype was detected only a few times. The antigen is not known. MiXCR, run by TCRdb on the 5' RACE reads, gives a single entry per CDR3 protein. The sample lists approximately 150,000 distinct CDR3 sequences; approximately 21% were seen once. This TCR was recovered from an adult woman who had mild COVID-19 (a few samples of this study predate the infection). Cell type and time point are not known. This chain links TRBV24-1 with TRBJ2-3; D is possibly TRBD2 (6 bases). Sequencing was carried out using PBMCs or a T cell subset sorted from them (not recorded which). As DNA, the CDR3 is TGTGCCACCAGCTCGACTGTCGGCGGGGTTATCGCAGATACGCAGTATTTT. It specifies CATSSTVGGVIADTQYF.